The 3 T cell receptor beta chains in this list originate from one sample, sequenced in a study of blood T cells in healthy people across ages. The authors ran a second PCR of about 7 to 12 cycles using a sample-barcoded 5' primer and a J-beta primer mix. TCRdb called the 5' RACE reads again in MiXCR, with one record for every CDR3 protein. The sample has some 1.5 million distinct CDR3 sequences; about 42% are singletons. Material for sequencing was blood. Receptors originate from a woman under 30 in good health.

This clonotype was detected a few times. The genes are TRBV6-5 and TRBJ2-5, with 9 nucleotides matching TRBD1. TRBJ2-7 explains the end of the DNA better; the J call may be wrong. The CDR3 runs 15 residues. Per germline, CDR1 MNHEY and CDR2 SVGAGI. The CDR3 region is CASRPDRGLVYEQYF. DNA of the CDR3: TGTGCCAGCAGACCCGACAGGGGGTTAGTTTACGAGCAGTACTTC.

The gene calls are TRBV7-2 and TRBJ2-2; 8 positions agree with TRBD2. Germline trimming cut 1 base from V and 1 base from J; bases unmatched to any gene: 2. Per the germline V gene, CDR1 is SGHTA and CDR2 is FQGNSA. The CDR3 has 16 amino acids. As DNA, the CDR3 is TGTGCCAGCAGCTTAGTAAGCGGGAGGAACACCGGGGAGCTGTTTTTT. This encodes CASSLVSGRNTGELFF.

The chain carries TRBV5-1 and TRBJ2-5, with TRBD2 identical over 11 bases. The CDR3 spans 15 residues. Germline V gene sequence: CDR1 SGHRS, CDR2 YFSETQ. J was trimmed by 1 base and V by 6 bases; bases with no gene match: 5. CDR3 nucleotides: TGCGCCAGCACCCTGACTAGCGGGGCCCAAGAGACCCAGTACTTC. Translated, it gives CASTLTSGAQETQYF.